A selection of T cell receptor beta chains follows, all from one sample in a study of blood T cell repertoires in COVID-19. Produced via immunoSEQ multiplex PCR; TCRdb's table is partial and in-frame only. The sample has about 180,000 clones; around 86% are singletons. The sample consisted of PBMCs or T cells enriched from blood (not recorded which). Receptor source: a woman aged 25 to 39 who had recovered from COVID-19. Each CDR3 is given with its conserved first and last residue. The D gene is left open where the match is weak. Size tells how often a clone was seen (once, few, many) or the class of an expanded clone, and some rows leave it out.

d_gene,v_gene,len,abundance,j_gene,CDR3aa,CDR3nt
-,TRBV27,15,once,TRBJ1-5,CASSPDVANNQPQHF,TGTGCCAGCAGTCCCGACGTAGCCAACAATCAGCCCCAGCATTTT
-,TRBV27,13,-,TRBJ2-2,CASSATGTGELFF,TGTGCCAGCAGTGCAACAGGGACCGGGGAGCTGTTTTTT
TRBD1,TRBV12-3/TRBV12-4,13,-,TRBJ2-4,CASSLRRGQGADF,TGTGCCAGCAGTTTAAGGCGGGGACAGGGGGCCGACTTC
-,TRBV27,15,-,TRBJ2-7,CASSLQDGHAYEQYF,TGTGCCAGCAGTTTACAAGACGGACATGCCTACGAGCAGTACTTC
-,TRBV7-9,12,-,TRBJ2-2,CASSLNTGELFF,TGTGCCAGCAGCCTGAACACCGGGGAGCTGTTTTTT
TRBD2,TRBV19,17,-,TRBJ2-3,CASSIGLSGRASDTQYF,TGTGCCAGTAGTATAGGACTTAGCGGGAGGGCGTCAGATACGCAGTATTTT
TRBD2,TRBV6-5,14,-,TRBJ2-7,CASSNSGRPYEQYF,TGTGCCAGCAGTAATAGCGGGAGGCCCTACGAGCAGTACTTC
-,TRBV28,14,-,TRBJ1-5,CAIETGDSNQPQHF,TGTGCCATCGAAACAGGTGATAGCAATCAGCCCCAGCATTTT
-,TRBV19,14,-,TRBJ2-5,CASSIGSDQETQYF,TGTGCCAGTAGTATAGGTAGTGACCAAGAGACCCAGTACTTC
-,TRBV4-1,14,-,TRBJ1-2,CASSPGTANYGYTF,TGCGCCAGCAGCCCGGGAACCGCTAACTATGGCTACACCTTC
-,TRBV6-5,13,-,TRBJ2-5,CASIRSFQETQYF,TGTGCCAGCATAAGGAGCTTCCAAGAGACCCAGTACTTC
-,TRBV29-1,10,-,TRBJ1-1,CSAGDAEAFF,TGCAGTGCAGGGGACGCTGAAGCTTTCTTT
-,TRBV6-1,16,once,TRBJ1-4,CASSGGGHIGNEKLFF,TGTGCCAGCAGTGGGGGGGGACATATCGGGAATGAAAAACTGTTTTTT
TRBD1,TRBV19,13,-,TRBJ1-5,CASRDRSYQPQHF,TGTGCCAGTCGGGACAGATCCTATCAGCCCCAGCATTTT
TRBD2,TRBV3-1/TRBV3-2,16,-,TRBJ2-7,CASSQDGLAGVLEQYF,TGTGCCAGCAGCCAAGATGGGCTAGCGGGAGTTCTGGAGCAGTACTTC
TRBD2,TRBV4-1,16,-,TRBJ2-1,CASSQERTSGGDEQFF,TGCGCCAGCAGCCAAGAACGGACTAGCGGGGGCGATGAGCAGTTCTTC
-,TRBV7-9,16,-,TRBJ1-2,CASSTGGGRGSPSYTF,TGTGCCAGCAGCACCGGGGGGGGCAGGGGCTCACCGAGCTACACCTTC
-,TRBV4-1,16,-,TRBJ1-2,CASSQVGSGTFFGYTF,TGCGCCAGCAGCCAAGTAGGATCTGGGACATTCTTCGGCTACACCTTC
-,TRBV4-1,15,-,TRBJ1-3,CASSQVQITGNTIYF,TGCGCCAGCAGCCAAGTCCAAATCACTGGAAACACCATATATTTT
TRBD1,TRBV27,15,-,TRBJ1-2,CASSLSGTGNYGYTF,TGTGCCAGCAGTTTATCCGGGACAGGGAACTATGGCTACACCTTC
TRBD1,TRBV12-5,17,-,TRBJ2-3,CASGLVLTGNPADTQYF,TGTGCTAGTGGTTTGGTACTGACAGGGAACCCCGCAGATACGCAGTATTTT
-,TRBV28,13,few,TRBJ1-2,CASSKGGSYGYTF,TGTGCCAGCAGTAAAGGGGGATCCTATGGCTACACCTTC
-,TRBV6-5,15,-,TRBJ2-2,CASSPDARGTGELFF,TGTGCCAGCAGTCCAGATGCCAGGGGCACCGGGGAGCTGTTTTTT
-,TRBV5-1,15,-,TRBJ1-1,CASSPRAEANTEAFF,TGCGCCAGCAGCCCCCGAGCGGAAGCGAACACTGAAGCTTTCTTT
TRBD2,TRBV19,14,-,TRBJ2-1,CASSRASGSGEQFF,TGTGCCAGTAGTCGGGCTAGCGGGAGCGGTGAGCAGTTCTTC
-,TRBV9,16,-,TRBJ1-1,CASSAPGFGKNTEAFF,TGTGCCAGCAGCGCCCCGGGATTCGGAAAGAACACTGAAGCTTTCTTT
TRBD1,TRBV18,17,-,TRBJ2-1,CASSPRQGASDNNEQFF,TGTGCCAGCTCACCACGTCAGGGGGCTTCGGATAACAATGAGCAGTTCTTC
-,TRBV12-3/TRBV12-4,13,-,TRBJ1-2,CASNEKHNYGYTF,TGTGCCAGCAATGAGAAGCATAACTATGGCTACACCTTC
TRBD2,TRBV27,15,-,TRBJ2-7,CASSLSVGGPYEQYF,TGTGCCAGCAGTTTATCGGTGGGAGGGCCCTACGAGCAGTACTTC
-,TRBV7-9,15,-,TRBJ2-1,CASSQGRADYNEQFF,TGTGCCAGCAGTCAGGGGAGGGCCGATTACAATGAGCAGTTCTTC
-,TRBV27,15,-,TRBJ2-1,CASSLSGGFYNEQFF,TGTGCCAGCAGTTTATCAGGGGGATTTTACAATGAGCAGTTCTTC
-,TRBV6-5,14,few,TRBJ2-6,CASHGGSGANVLTF,TGTGCCAGCCACGGTGGCTCTGGGGCCAACGTCCTGACTTTC
-,TRBV6-5,15,-,TRBJ2-1,CASSSHSGTYNEQFF,TGTGCCAGCAGTTCCCACAGCGGAACCTACAATGAGCAGTTCTTC
TRBD2,TRBV5-1,18,-,TRBJ2-3,CASSSGTSGRAGSDTQYF,TGCGCCAGCAGCTCCGGGACTAGCGGGAGGGCCGGGTCAGATACGCAGTATTTT
-,TRBV30,12,-,TRBJ1-2,CAWTSGSPGYTF,TGTGCCTGGACATCAGGGTCTCCGGGCTACACCTTC
TRBD2,TRBV3-1/TRBV3-2,13,-,TRBJ2-7,CASRRLAGAEQYF,TGTGCCAGCAGACGACTAGCGGGAGCCGAGCAGTACTTC
-,TRBV3-1/TRBV3-2,13,-,TRBJ1-3,CASSPTSGNTIYF,TGTGCCAGCAGCCCGACATCTGGAAACACCATATATTTT
TRBD2,TRBV30,15,-,TRBJ2-1,CAQTSGRYRRNEQFF,TGTGCTCAGACTAGCGGGAGATATCGCCGCAATGAGCAGTTCTTC
TRBD2,TRBV9,15,-,TRBJ2-5,CASSPRGTSGETQYF,TGTGCCAGCAGCCCACGGGGGACTAGCGGGGAGACCCAGTACTTC
-,TRBV4-1,12,-,TRBJ2-7,CASSQAGDEQYF,TGCGCCAGCAGCCAAGCCGGGGACGAGCAGTACTTC
-,TRBV5-4,16,-,TRBJ1-3,CASSLDAGRSGNTIYF,TGTGCCAGCAGCTTGGACGCGGGTCGCTCTGGAAACACCATATATTTT
-,TRBV5-4,15,-,TRBJ2-2,CASSLAGLGHGELFF,TGTGCCAGCAGCTTGGCGGGGTTGGGCCACGGGGAGCTGTTTTTT